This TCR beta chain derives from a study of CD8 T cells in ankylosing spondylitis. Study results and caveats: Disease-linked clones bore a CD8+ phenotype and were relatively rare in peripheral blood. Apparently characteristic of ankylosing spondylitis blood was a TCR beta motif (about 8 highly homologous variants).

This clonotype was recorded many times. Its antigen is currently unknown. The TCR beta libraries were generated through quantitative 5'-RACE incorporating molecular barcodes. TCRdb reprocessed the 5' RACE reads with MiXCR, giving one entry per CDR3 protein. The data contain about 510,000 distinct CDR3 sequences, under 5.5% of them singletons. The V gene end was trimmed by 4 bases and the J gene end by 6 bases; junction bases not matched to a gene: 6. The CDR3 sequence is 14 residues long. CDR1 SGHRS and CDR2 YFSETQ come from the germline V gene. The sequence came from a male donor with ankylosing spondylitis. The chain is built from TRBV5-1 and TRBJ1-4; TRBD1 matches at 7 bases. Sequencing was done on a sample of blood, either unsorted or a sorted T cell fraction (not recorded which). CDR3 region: CASSLGTADEKLFF. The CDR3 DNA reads TGCGCCAGCAGCCTCGGGACAGCGGATGAAAAACTGTTTTTT.